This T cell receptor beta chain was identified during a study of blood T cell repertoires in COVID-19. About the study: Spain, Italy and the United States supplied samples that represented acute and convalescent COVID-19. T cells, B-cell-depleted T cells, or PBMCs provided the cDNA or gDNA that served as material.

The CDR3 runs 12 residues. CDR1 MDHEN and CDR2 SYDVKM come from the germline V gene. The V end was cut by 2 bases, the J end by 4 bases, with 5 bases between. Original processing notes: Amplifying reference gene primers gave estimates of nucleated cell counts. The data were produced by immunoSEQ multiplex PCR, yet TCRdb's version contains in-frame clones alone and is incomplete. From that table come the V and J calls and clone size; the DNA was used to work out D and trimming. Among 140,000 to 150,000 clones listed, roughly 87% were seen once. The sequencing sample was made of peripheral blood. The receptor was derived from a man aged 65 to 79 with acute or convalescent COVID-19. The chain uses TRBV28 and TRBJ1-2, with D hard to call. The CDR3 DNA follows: TGTGCCAGCAGTTTACGAGCCTATGGCTACACCTTC. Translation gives CASSLRAYGYTF.